The 21 T cell receptor beta chains in this list originate from one sample, sequenced in a study of naive CD8 T cells in extremely preterm neonates. Overall study findings and caveats: Compared with older groups, preterm CDR3s were shorter, with fewer N additions and less trimming.

Produced via immunoSEQ multiplex PCR; TCRdb's table is partial and in-frame only. This table has 940 or so clones, around 97% appearing once. These receptors have no identified antigens. Samples were taken at extremely preterm deliveries at about 23-28 weeks of gestation. Sequenced input: naive CD8+ T cells from cord blood. The source of these receptors is a girl who was born preterm.

The rearrangement joins TRBV14 to TRBJ2-3; 8 positions agree with TRBD2. The CDR3 sequence is 15 residues long. Germline trimming cut 4 bases from V and 5 bases from J; bases unmatched to any gene: 8. CDR1 is SGHDN, CDR2 FVKESK, per germline. For the CDR3, the DNA is TGTGCCAGCAGCCTTATCGGGGGGGCAAGAGATACGCAGTATTTT. Its protein is CASSLIGGARDTQYF.

The CDR3 sequence is CASSDSGGAYEQYF. CDR3 coding DNA: TGTGCCAGCAGCGATAGCGGGGGGGCCTACGAGCAGTACTTC. The rearrangement links TRBV11-2 to TRBJ2-7; 11 nucleotides line up with TRBD2. The CDR3 sequence is 14 residues long. With V trimmed by 5 bases and J by 2 bases, 2 bases remained unmatched. CDR1 and CDR2 (germline): SGHAT, FQNNGV.

V is TRBV4-2 and J is TRBJ2-3; 10 bases line up with TRBD2. This CDR3 has 18 amino acids. Germline loops: CDR1 LGHNA, CDR2 YNFKEQ. The V and J ends lost 1 base and 3 bases, in that order; junction bases with no gene match: 10. The CDR3 DNA is TGTGCCAGCAGCCAAGTGCGTTCTAGCGGGAGTTGGACAGATACGCAGTATTTT. The encoded protein is CASSQVRSSGSWTDTQYF.

In the case of this clone: In the same sample, other DNA sequences code for this CDR3. V gene TRBV21-1 combines with J gene TRBJ2-7. TRBV21-1 is noted as a pseudogene. CDR3 length: 12 amino acids. This CDR3 reads CASSKDEYEQYF. For the CDR3, the DNA is TGTGCCAGCAGCAAAGATGAATACGAGCAGTACTTC.

V and J are TRBV6-1 and TRBJ1-4; TRBD1 aligns across 8 bases. V shed 3 bases and J 0 bases; nucleotides not matched to a gene: 6. Germline values: CDR1 MNHNS, CDR2 SASEGT. There are 17 residues in the CDR3. The CDR3 loop is CASSELPTGATNEKLFF. The CDR3 DNA follows: TGTGCCAGCAGTGAGCTGCCGACAGGGGCAACTAATGAAAAACTGTTTTTT.

This clone was seen a single time. This chain joins TRBV7-9 and TRBJ2-2; D is undetermined. This CDR3 has 13 residues. With 1 base removed from V and 1 base from J, the gap between germline ends came to 1 base. Per the germline V gene, CDR1 is SEHNR and CDR2 is FQNEAQ (reference sequence). The CDR3 DNA is TGTGCCAGCAGCTTAGGGAACACCGGGGAGCTGTTTTTT. This encodes CASSLGNTGELFF.

This sequence joins TRBV27 and TRBJ1-6; 8 positions match TRBD1. The CDR3 has 12 residues. Per germline, CDR1 MNHEY and CDR2 SMNVEV (reference sequence). The ends lost 5 bases at V and 9 bases at J; junction bases unmatched: 0. The CDR3 protein is CASSDRGSPLHF. The DNA of the CDR3 is TGTGCCAGCAGTGACAGGGGTTCACCCCTCCACTTT.

The V gene is TRBV13, the J gene TRBJ1-2; D unresolved. The CDR3 spans 16 residues. Deletions cut 1 base from V and 1 base from J, with 13 bases between. Germline-derived CDR1 and CDR2 are PRHDT and FYEKMQ (reference sequence). The CDR3 coding sequence is TGTGCCAGCAGCTTAGAAGGAATAGGCGGTAACTATGGCTACACCTTC. As protein: CASSLEGIGGNYGYTF.

V usage is TRBV10-3 and J usage is TRBJ2-7, with 9 nucleotides matching TRBD1. This CDR3 comprises 12 residues. Germline assignment: CDR1 ENHRY and CDR2 SYGVKD. V lost 7 bases, J lost 3 bases, and 1 base stayed unmatched. As DNA, the CDR3 is TGTGCCATCAAGACAGGGGGCTACGAGCAGTACTTC. Translating gives CAIKTGGYEQYF.

This clone was observed once. The junction differs from germline at one of its ends, possibly a read error. V is TRBV6-5 and J is TRBJ2-7; TRBD2 matches at 11 bases. This CDR3 region has 15 residues. Germline loops: CDR1 MNHEY, CDR2 SVGAGI. CDR3 nucleotides: TGTGCCAGCAGTTATCGGGGACTAGCGGCCTACGGGCAGTACTTC. Its translation: CASSYRGLAAYGQYF.

The CDR3 DNA is TGCAGTGCTTCAGGGGGTGGAACGCAGTATTTT. It specifies CSASGGGTQYF. The rearrangement links TRBV20-1 to TRBJ2-3, with 7 bases that match TRBD1. V gave up 5 bases and J gave up 9 bases; unmatched junction bases: 5. The CDR3 extends over 11 amino acids. In germline, CDR1 is DFQATT, CDR2 SNEGSKA (reference sequence).

The CDR3 bases are TGTGCCAGCAGCTTGGGACTAGCGGGAGATGAGCAGTTCTTC. Encoded protein: CASSLGLAGDEQFF. This chain connects TRBV13 to TRBJ2-1, with 14 bases identical to TRBD2. This CDR3 has 14 amino acids. The ends lost 3 bases at V and 8 bases at J; junction bases unmatched: 0. From germline, CDR1 is PRHDT and CDR2 FYEKMQ (reference sequence).

CDR3 sequence reads: CASSPGHVSEQYF. The CDR3 coding sequence is TGCGCCAGCAGCCCCGGACATGTTAGTGAGCAGTACTTC. This sequence joins TRBV5-1 and TRBJ2-7, with D perhaps TRBD1 (5 bases). Germline loops: CDR1 SGHRS, CDR2 YFSETQ. The CDR3 has 13 residues. Deletions cut 4 bases from V and 7 bases from J, with 15 bases between.

The chain combines TRBV4-1 with TRBJ2-7; TRBD2 aligns across 13 bases. In germline, CDR1 is MGHRA, CDR2 YSYEKL. V lost 2 bases, J lost 6 bases, and 1 base stayed unmatched. The CDR3 covers 14 residues. The CDR3 DNA is TGCGCCAGCAGCCAAACTAGCGGGAGGGCCGAGCAGTACTTC. Amino acid sequence: CASSQTSGRAEQYF.

The J gene is TRBJ1-2, the V gene TRBV27; TRBD1 matches at 9 bases. The CDR3 consists of 18 residues. Germline-derived CDR1 and CDR2 are MNHEY and SMNVEV (reference sequence). After removal of 5 bases from V and 3 bases from J, the junction contained 16 bases not matched to a gene. CDR3 sequence reads: CASSPPLGQGPQYYGYTF. Here the CDR3 DNA reads TGTGCCAGCAGTCCACCGCTGGGACAGGGTCCTCAATACTATGGCTACACCTTC.

This rearrangement joins TRBV5-6 to TRBJ2-3; D ambiguous. The CDR3 covers 13 residues. Looked up from germline, CDR1 is SGHDT and CDR2 is YYEEEE. The V gene lost 2 bases and the J gene lost 4 bases, with 8 bases spanning the gap. The CDR3 loop reads CASSFLLADTQYF. CDR3 nucleotide sequence: TGTGCCAGCAGCTTCCTGTTGGCAGATACGCAGTATTTT.

The chain recombines TRBV4-1 with TRBJ2-2; the D is unclear. Germline V CDR1 and CDR2: MGHRA, YSYEKL. V gave up 2 bases and J gave up 6 bases, with 4 bases separating them. The CDR3 runs to 12 residues. CDR3 in amino acids: CASSQPPGELFF. The CDR3 DNA reads as TGCGCCAGCAGCCAACCCCCCGGGGAGCTGTTTTTT.

Comments on this clone: This sample also contains other DNA sequences that code for the same CDR3. This chain's CDR3 is CAWVAGAGDTQYF. CDR3 nucleotides: TGTGCCTGGGTAGCGGGGGCGGGGGATACGCAGTATTTT. The chain joins TRBV30 to TRBJ2-3; TRBD2 matches at 9 bases. CDR3 length equals 13 residues. Germline CDR1 GTSNPN, CDR2 SVGIG (reference sequence). V shed 5 bases, J shed 6 bases, and the junction held 6 bases outside the gene matches.

The chain combines TRBV5-6 with TRBJ2-7; TRBD2 might be the D (5 bases). Germline V gives CDR1 SGHDT, CDR2 YYEEEE. The V and J ends lost 2 bases and 3 bases respectively, with 12 bases between them. The CDR3 is made up of 14 amino acids. The CDR3 spells CASSLNLASYEQYF. CDR3 coding DNA: TGTGCCAGCAGCTTAAACCTAGCTAGCTACGAGCAGTACTTC.

The chain has TRBV27 and TRBJ1-4; weak D call: TRBD1 (5 bases). Trimming shortened V by 2 bases and J by 7 bases, and 5 bases separated the two germline ends. The CDR3 has 12 amino acids. Germline loops: CDR1 MNHEY, CDR2 SMNVEV (reference sequence). CDR3 in DNA: TGTGCCAGCAGTTTACAGGGTGAAAAACTGTTTTTT. It specifies CASSLQGEKLFF. The full variable domain, rest sourced from reference TRBV27 and TRBJ1-4, is EAQVTQNPRYLITVTGKKLTVTCSQNMNHEYMSWYRQDPGLGLRQIYYSMNVEVTDKGDVPEGYKVSRKEKRNFPLILESPSPNQTSLYFCASSLQGEKLFFGSGTQLSVL.

J is TRBJ1-1 and V is TRBV13; the D is unclear. The germline V gene encodes CDR1 PRHDT and CDR2 FYEKMQ (reference sequence). V gave up 5 bases and J gave up 0 bases, with 4 bases separating them. The CDR3 has 12 residues. The CDR3 DNA reads as TGTGCCAGCAGCCGGATGAACACTGAAGCTTTCTTT. Residues: CASSRMNTEAFF.